Below are 8 T cell receptor beta chains sequenced from a single sample in a study of T cell repertoires in cytomegalovirus infection. TCRdb processed the reads anew with MiXCR; each CDR3 protein has one entry. The table has approximately 170,000 distinct CDR3 sequences, about 15% seen once. The source material was CD8+ T cells from PBMCs. These receptors originate from a human donor in good health (CMV status not recorded). Some clones in this sample may be carry-over from other donors' samples.

This clonotype was observed a few times. The V call is TRBV5-6, the J call TRBJ2-1; TRBD1 or TRBD2 may be the D gene (6 bases each). V was clipped by 2 bases and J by 5 bases, with 8 bases between them. The CDR3 runs 13 residues. Germline V lookup: CDR1 SGHDT, CDR2 YYEEEE. CDR3 sequence: CASSFGGHNEQFF. The CDR3 region has the DNA TGTGCCAGCAGCTTCGGGGGCCACAATGAGCAGTTCTTC.

Only a few counts were recorded for this clonotype. The chain joins TRBV12-3 or TRBV12-4 to TRBJ2-2, with TRBD2 matching 11 bases. V lost 6 bases, J lost 3 bases, and 6 bases stayed unmatched. This CDR3 is built from 16 residues. CDR3 in DNA: TGTGCCAGCAGAGTCCCGGGACTAGCGGACACCGGGGAGCTGTTTTTT. Translating gives CASRVPGLADTGELFF.

V gene TRBV7-8 combines with J gene TRBJ2-7, with 9 bases fitting TRBD1. This CDR3 spans 13 amino acids. Unmatched junction bases numbered 6, after V lost 10 bases and J lost 2 bases. Germline lookup yields CDR1 SGHVS and CDR2 FQNEAQ. CDR3 residues: CAILTGGTYEQYF. CDR3 sequence (DNA): TGTGCCATATTGACAGGGGGTACCTACGAGCAGTACTTC. Drawing the rest from reference TRBV7-8 and TRBJ2-7, the complete variable domain is GAGVSQSPRYKVAKRGQDVALRCDPISGHVSLFWYQQALGQGPEFLTYFQNEAQLDKSGLPSDRFFAERPEGSVSTLKIQRTQQEDSAVYLCAILTGGTYEQYFGPGTRLTVT.

The J gene is TRBJ2-7, the V gene TRBV20-1, with D perhaps TRBD1 (5 bases). The V and J ends lost 0 bases and 5 bases respectively, with 17 bases between them. The germline gives CDR1 DFQATT, CDR2 SNEGSKA (reference sequence). CDR3 size: 15 residues. Here the CDR3 reads CSARDFYQGAHEQYF. In nucleotides, the CDR3 is TGCAGTGCTAGAGATTTTTATCAGGGCGCGCACGAGCAGTACTTC.

This clonotype has just a few counts. V is TRBV7-8 and J is TRBJ2-7; D might be TRBD1 or TRBD2, each matching 6 bases. The CDR3 loop spans 13 amino acids. Germline V gene data show CDR1 as SGHVS and CDR2 as FQNEAQ. Trimming shortened V by 5 bases and J by 4 bases, and 12 bases separated the two germline ends. Here the CDR3 reads CASSATGAYEQYF. The CDR3, as DNA: TGTGCCAGCAGCGCCACGGGGGCTTACGAGCAGTACTTC.

This rearrangement joins TRBV6-2 or TRBV6-3 to TRBJ1-5; 7 positions agree with TRBD1. CDR1 and CDR2 from the germline V gene are MNHEY and SVGEGT. The V gene end was trimmed by 4 bases and the J gene end by 2 bases; junction bases not matched to a gene: 11. The CDR3 has 17 amino acids. The CDR3 spells CASSSWDSRRGNQPQHF. CDR3 DNA: TGTGCCAGCAGTTCATGGGACAGCCGGAGGGGCAATCAGCCCCAGCATTTT.

The V and J genes are TRBV28 and TRBJ2-6; tentatively, D is TRBD1 (6 bases). Per the germline V gene, CDR1 is MDHEN and CDR2 is SYDVKM. Trimming removed 3 bases at V and 3 bases at J, with 21 bases between. CDR3 length equals 19 residues. CDR3 loop: CASSFPGAGALGGANVLTF. Written as DNA, the CDR3 is TGTGCCAGCAGTTTCCCCGGTGCAGGGGCCCTTGGTGGGGCCAACGTCCTGACTTTC.

V is TRBV7-3 and J is TRBJ2-7, with D possibly being TRBD2 (6 bases). This CDR3 has 19 amino acids. Germline values: CDR1 SGHTA, CDR2 FQGTGA. Trimming took 4 bases from V and 4 from J, leaving 29 bases between them. The CDR3 DNA reads as TGTGCCAGCAGCTCCACGGTGGGCATATTCCTAGCGCCAAGTTACGAGCAGTACTTC. Encoded protein: CASSSTVGIFLAPSYEQYF.